What follows describes a single T cell receptor beta chain. The antigen remains unidentified. This specimen belongs to a study of beta chain features in type 1 diabetes. The wider study: When patients were set against healthy donors, age, gender and cell yields were similar. Study results and caveats: VDJ junctions in type 1 diabetes patients carried more deletions and fewer insertions. Researchers reported that naive, central memory and Treg TCRB repertoires appeared more similar in patients than in healthy donors. When Type 1 diabetes patients were examined, their TCRB CDR3s proved moderately but significantly shorter in all four CD4+ subsets.

J was trimmed by 6 bases and V by 2 bases; bases with no gene match: 2. Germline CDR1 reads SGHNT; CDR2 reads YYREEE (reference sequence). This CDR3 has 13 amino acids. The entirety of the isolated RNA underwent reverse transcription, so expressed TCRB transcripts were sequenced. Some clones are missing from TCRdb's copy, which holds only in-frame ones; the method was immunoSEQ multiplex PCR. Among about 270,000 clones, more than 13% were seen once, and the ten largest hold more than 0.015%. V and J are TRBV5-4 and TRBJ2-1; TRBD1 agrees at 7 bases. The receptor's source is a man younger than 40 with type 1 diabetes. Sequenced sample: naive CD4+ T cells from blood. DNA for the CDR3: TGTGCCAGCAGCTTACAGGGGTCCAATGAGCAGTTCTTC. Residues: CASSLQGSNEQFF.